These 5 T cell receptor beta chains were sequenced from one sample in a study of shared clonotypes between healthy human individuals. Measured with immunoSEQ multiplex PCR; TCRdb has only the in-frame clones, and not every one. The sample records hundreds of thousands of clones, about three quarters being singletons. Sequencing was carried out using PBMCs. The receptor source for this set is a woman aged 35 to 49 in good health. Some clones in this sample may be carry-over from other donors' samples.

In its sample, this clone was seen once. The gene calls are TRBV30 and TRBJ2-1, with 9 bases lining up with TRBD1. The CDR3 has 12 amino acids. Losses at the gene ends were 7 bases for V and 7 bases for J; bases not matched to a gene: 5. Germline lookup yields CDR1 GTSNPN and CDR2 SVGIG (reference sequence). CDR3: CALGQGMNEQFF. The CDR3 DNA sequence: TGTGCCTTGGGACAGGGTATGAATGAGCAGTTCTTC.

The gene calls are TRBV9 and TRBJ2-6; TRBD2 aligns across 12 bases. The CDR3 length is 18 residues. CDR1 is SGDLS, CDR2 YYNGEE, per germline. Trimming cost V 1 base and J 2 bases; bases outside gene matches: 4. CDR3: CASSVSGLAGTGANVLTF. The DNA for the CDR3 is TGTGCCAGCAGCGTATCAGGACTAGCGGGAACTGGGGCCAACGTCCTGACTTTC.

The chain links TRBV7-9 to TRBJ2-7, with unresolved D. Between the trimmed V and J ends, which lost 1 base and 2 bases, there was a span of 18 bases. The CDR3 contains 17 residues. Germline loops: CDR1 SEHNR, CDR2 FQNEAQ (reference sequence). In DNA form, the CDR3 reads TGTGCCAGCAGCTTAGTACCTTGGCAGTCCTCAACCTACGAGCAGTACTTC. Amino acid sequence: CASSLVPWQSSTYEQYF.

This clone was seen a few times. This sequence joins TRBV5-4 and TRBJ1-3; a weak D match, TRBD1 (6 bases). Trimming shortened V by 0 bases and J by 3 bases, and 10 bases separated the two germline ends. The CDR3 contains 15 residues. Germline V gives CDR1 SGHNT, CDR2 YYREEE (reference sequence). This chain's CDR3 is CASSLGGPGGNTIYF. DNA for the CDR3: TGTGCCAGCAGCTTGGGGGGGCCTGGTGGAAACACCATATATTTT.

The gene calls are TRBV28 and TRBJ1-5; 10 bases line up with TRBD1. Germline CDR1 MDHEN, CDR2 SYDVKM. V was pared by 10 bases and J by 9 bases, with 12 bases of the junction left unmatched. This CDR3 has 14 amino acids. CDR3 coding DNA: TGTGCCAACAGCCCGGGACAGGGGATTAGGCCCCAGCATTTT. Its protein is CANSPGQGIRPQHF.